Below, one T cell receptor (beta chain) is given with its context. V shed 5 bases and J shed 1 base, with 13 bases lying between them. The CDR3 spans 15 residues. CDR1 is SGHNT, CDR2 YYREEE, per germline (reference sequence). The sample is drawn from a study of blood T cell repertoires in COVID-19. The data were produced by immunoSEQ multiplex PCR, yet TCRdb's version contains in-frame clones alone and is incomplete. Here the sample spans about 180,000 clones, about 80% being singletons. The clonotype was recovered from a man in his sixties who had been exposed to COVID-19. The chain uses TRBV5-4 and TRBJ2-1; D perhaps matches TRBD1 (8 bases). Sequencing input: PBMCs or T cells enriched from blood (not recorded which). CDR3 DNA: TGTGCCAGCAGGGCGGGGGACAGGTCCTACAATGAGCAGTTCTTC. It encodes CASRAGDRSYNEQFF. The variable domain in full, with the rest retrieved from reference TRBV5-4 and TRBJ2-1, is ETGVTQSPTHLIKTRGQQVTLRCSSQSGHNTVSWYQQALGQGPQFIFQYYREEENGRGNFPPRFSGLQFPNYSSELNVNALELDDSALYLCASRAGDRSYNEQFFGPGTRLTVL.